Below are 20 T cell receptor beta chains sequenced from a single sample in a study of blood T cells in healthy people across ages. Then a second PCR, running roughly 6 to 12 cycles, was carried out with a sample-barcoded 5' primer and a J-beta primer mix. In TCRdb, the 5' RACE reads were re-called with MiXCR into one record per CDR3 protein. Of about 930,000 distinct CDR3 sequences detected, 25% to 30% appear once; the ten largest clones hold about 10%. These data also featured in a second study, about T cells of mothers and their children.

Sequencing input: blood. These receptors were collected from a woman aged 40 to 49 in good health.

The genes are TRBV15 and TRBJ2-3; no clear D. Germline V gene data show CDR1 as LNHNV and CDR2 as YYDKDF (reference sequence). The CDR3 is 14 amino acids. Trimming pared 8 bases from V and 0 bases from J, leaving 12 bases between. CDR3 in DNA: TGTGCCACCTCCGGTAGTCCTAGCACAGATACGCAGTATTTT. It is translated as CATSGSPSTDTQYF.

This clonotype was observed many times. The V and J genes are TRBV4-1 and TRBJ2-1, with D hard to call. The CDR3 contains 14 residues. Germline assignment: CDR1 MGHRA and CDR2 YSYEKL. V lost 0 bases, J lost 3 bases, and 6 bases lay in between. This chain's CDR3 is CASSQETLYNEQFF. The CDR3 bases are TGCGCCAGCAGCCAAGAAACGCTCTACAATGAGCAGTTCTTC.

This clonotype has just a few counts. This chain links TRBV4-1 with TRBJ1-6; D ambiguous. The CDR3 covers 13 residues. Germline V gene data show CDR1 as MGHRA and CDR2 as YSYEKL. Trimming stripped 4 bases from V and 8 bases from J, with 9 bases between. The CDR3 DNA reads TGCGCCAGCAGCCGAGAGAGGGATTCACCCCTCCACTTT. Protein sequence: CASSRERDSPLHF.

J is TRBJ2-7 and V is TRBV27; D possibly uses TRBD1 or TRBD2 (5 bases each). Trimming stripped 5 bases from V and 3 bases from J, with 17 bases between. CDR3 length: 15 amino acids. CDR1 and CDR2 (germline): MNHEY, SMNVEV (reference sequence). The CDR3 is CASSAQGVLGYEQYF. The CDR3 nucleotides are TGTGCCAGCAGTGCCCAGGGAGTTTTGGGCTACGAGCAGTACTTC.

This clonotype turned up a few times. V usage is TRBV27 and J usage is TRBJ2-5, with 9 bases identical to TRBD1. CDR1 is MNHEY and CDR2 is SMNVEV in the germline V gene (reference sequence). V was clipped by 6 bases and J by 6 bases; unmatched bases: 8. CDR3 length: 14 amino acids. CDR3 loop: CASSPQGAVQTQYF. Written as DNA, the CDR3 is TGTGCCAGCAGCCCACAGGGGGCGGTGCAGACCCAGTACTTC.

Only a few counts were recorded for this clonotype. The chain joins TRBV10-3 to TRBJ2-3; D may match TRBD1 or TRBD2 (6 bases each). Looked up from germline, CDR1 is ENHRY and CDR2 is SYGVKD. The CDR3 consists of 16 residues. V lost 0 bases, J lost 6 bases, and 16 bases lay in between. CDR3 nucleotide sequence: TGTGCCATCAGTGAGTCTGGGAACGGGGGCGGGGATACGCAGTATTTT. Protein sequence: CAISESGNGGGDTQYF.

This clonotype was seen a handful of times. The genes are TRBV20-1 and TRBJ2-1; 11 positions match TRBD2. V dropped 3 bases and J dropped 1; count of bases not matched to a gene: 17. The CDR3 is 20 residues long. From germline, CDR1 is DFQATT and CDR2 SNEGSKA (reference sequence). The DNA for the CDR3 is TGCAGTGCTAGGGCCAGTGGGGGACTAGCGGTCCTCAAATCCTACAATGAGCAGTTCTTC. Its translation is CSARASGGLAVLKSYNEQFF.

This clonotype appeared a few times. The V call is TRBV18, the J call TRBJ1-3, with unresolved D. This CDR3 has 16 residues. Germline-derived CDR1 and CDR2 are KGHSH and LQKENI. The V end lost 0 bases, the J end lost 4 bases, and 13 bases lay between the germline ends. The CDR3 here is CASSPPNSSGGNTIYF. CDR3 bases: TGTGCCAGCTCACCACCGAACTCCTCCGGAGGAAACACCATATATTTT. Filled out from reference TRBV18 and TRBJ1-3, the complete variable domain reads NAGVMQNPRHLVRRRGQEARLRCSPMKGHSHVYWYRQLPEEGLKFMVYLQKENIIDESGMPKERFSAEFPKEGPSILRIQQVVRGDSAAYFCASSPPNSSGGNTIYFGEGSWLTVV.

The chain uses TRBV28 and TRBJ2-1; D is ambiguous. The CDR3 length is 16 residues. V was clipped by 1 base and J by 3 bases, with 13 bases between them. Germline CDR1 and CDR2: MDHEN and SYDVKM. The CDR3 region has the DNA TGTGCCAGCAGTTTATACGGCAGGTCTAGCTACAATGAGCAGTTCTTC. It translates to CASSLYGRSSYNEQFF.

The CDR3 sequence: CASSKEVGGTTGGEQYF. Written as DNA, the CDR3 is TGTGCCAGCAGCAAAGAAGTCGGGGGAACCACAGGGGGCGAGCAGTACTTC. The chain links TRBV21-1 to TRBJ2-7; whether TRBD1, the table's D call, matches the DNA was not checked. TRBV21-1 has pseudogene status. The CDR3 spans 17 residues.

The chain couples TRBV4-1 to TRBJ2-2; perhaps TRBD1 as D (6 bases). Between the trimmed V and J ends, which lost 0 bases and 5 bases, there was a span of 16 bases. The CDR3 length is 17 residues. Germline V gene lookup returns CDR1 MGHRA and CDR2 YSYEKL. The CDR3 loop is CASSQELSRGETGELFF. The CDR3 DNA reads as TGCGCCAGCAGCCAAGAACTAAGCAGGGGAGAAACCGGGGAGCTGTTTTTT.

Turning to this clonotype: Being one base from a much bigger clone, this may be a read error. The chain employs TRBV5-1 and TRBJ2-4; 7 bases line up with TRBD2. J gave up 13 bases and V 4 bases, and 11 bases lay outside the gene matches. The CDR3 sequence is 13 residues long. From germline, CDR1 is SGHRS and CDR2 YFSETQ. In DNA, the CDR3 is TGCGCCAGCAGCACGGGGGGACGCAATGAGCAGTACTTC. Protein product: CASSTGGRNEQYF.

This clonotype was observed many times. V is TRBV6-5 and J is TRBJ1-2; 7 bases agree with TRBD1. Germline loops: CDR1 MNHEY, CDR2 SVGAGI. The V gene end was trimmed by 6 bases and the J gene end by 10 bases; junction bases not matched to a gene: 14. CDR3 length: 14 residues. CDR3 bases: TGTGCCAGCAGATTAACGGGGACAGCTTTTGACTACACCTTC. Translating it yields CASRLTGTAFDYTF.

In its sample, this clonotype was seen many times. The rearrangement links TRBV28 to TRBJ2-4, with 10 bases matching TRBD2. V lost 6 bases and J lost 0; bases outside the gene matches: 5. The CDR3 loop spans 16 amino acids. The V gene's germline CDR1 is MDHEN and CDR2 SYDVKM. CDR3 region: CASRRSSGGAKNIQYF. CDR3 DNA sequence: TGTGCCAGCAGAAGGTCTAGCGGGGGAGCCAAAAACATTCAGTACTTC. Complete variable domain (other parts from reference TRBV28 and TRBJ2-4): DVKVTQSSRYLVKRTGEKVFLECVQDMDHENMFWYRQDPGLGLRLIYFSYDVKMKEKGDIPEGYSVSREKKERFSLILESASTNQTSMYLCASRRSSGGAKNIQYFGAGTRLSVL.

The table lists this clonotype with many counts. This chain's CDR3 is CAISDPGGGQYF. The CDR3 region has the DNA TGTGCCATCAGTGACCCGGGGGGTGGGCAGTACTTC. The chain uses TRBV10-3 and TRBJ2-4, with 7 positions matching TRBD2. This CDR3 spans 12 amino acids. Germline V gene data show CDR1 as ENHRY and CDR2 as SYGVKD. The V gene end was trimmed by 3 bases and the J gene end by 13 bases; junction bases not matched to a gene: 6.

In its sample, this clonotype was seen a few times. This sequence joins TRBV12-3 or TRBV12-4 and TRBJ2-1; no firm D call. The CDR3 consists of 15 residues. V shed 4 bases and J shed 2 bases, with 12 bases lying between them. CDR3 region: CASSSWAEAYNEQFF. The CDR3 DNA follows: TGTGCCAGCAGTTCTTGGGCCGAGGCCTACAATGAGCAGTTCTTC.

This clonotype was observed a few times. J is TRBJ2-5 and V is TRBV3-1, with D perhaps TRBD1 or TRBD2 (5 bases each). CDR1 is LGHDT and CDR2 is YNNKEL in the germline V gene (reference sequence). The V and J ends lost 4 bases and 0 bases respectively, with 18 bases between them. The CDR3 is 17 residues long. The CDR3 DNA is TGTGCCAGCAGCCCGTCGCTGGGGACCGAGTACCAAGAGACCCAGTACTTC. Its protein product is CASSPSLGTEYQETQYF.

The V and J genes are TRBV12-3 or TRBV12-4 and TRBJ2-7; the D gene is possibly TRBD2 (5 bases). Trimming took off 2 bases at V and 4 bases at J, with 27 bases between the two ends. This CDR3 comprises 19 residues. The CDR3 here is CASSLRVWEPNLTPYEQYF. In DNA, the CDR3 is TGTGCCAGCAGTTTAAGGGTCTGGGAGCCCAATCTCACTCCTTACGAGCAGTACTTC.

This clonotype was found once. This may be a read error: a much more frequent sequence differs by one nucleotide. The chain couples TRBV29-1 to TRBJ1-4; D not certain. This CDR3 is 12 amino acids long. Germline CDR1 and CDR2: SQVTM and ANQGSEA. CDR3 loop: CSVKDSTEKRFF. CDR3 nucleotides: TGCAGCGTCAAGGACTCCACTGAAAAACGGTTTTTT. Combining the CDR3 with reference TRBV29-1 and TRBJ1-4 gives the whole variable domain SAVISQKPSRDICQRGTSLTIQCQVDSQVTMMFWYRQQPGQSLTLIATANQGSEATYESGFVIDKFPISRPNLTFSTLTVSNMSPEDSSIYLCSVKDSTEKRFFGSGTQLSVL.

The J gene is TRBJ2-5, the V gene TRBV7-9; the match to TRBD1 covers 11 bases. Germline CDR1 is SEHNR and CDR2 is FQNEAQ (reference sequence). The CDR3 is made up of 16 amino acids. The V and J ends lost 4 bases and 2 bases, in that order; junction bases with no gene match: 6. The CDR3 is CASSSLGQGAQETQYF. DNA for the CDR3: TGTGCCAGCAGCTCACTTGGACAGGGGGCTCAAGAGACCCAGTACTTC.